These 27 T cell receptor beta chains were all obtained from the same sample, sequenced in a study of CD8 T cells in ankylosing spondylitis. TCRdb fed the 5' RACE reads into MiXCR, producing one record per CDR3 protein. The sample includes roughly 7,000 distinct CDR3 sequences, roughly 2.8% of them seen just once. Sequencing was carried out using blood, either unsorted or a sorted T cell fraction (not recorded which). The origin of the receptors is a female donor with ankylosing spondylitis or in good health (not recorded which).

At least ten counts were recorded for this clonotype. V and J are TRBV9 and TRBJ2-1; 8 bases are a match to TRBD1. This CDR3 spans 14 amino acids. Germline V CDR1 and CDR2: SGDLS, YYNGEE. The ends lost 5 bases at V and 5 bases at J; junction bases unmatched: 6. The chain's CDR3 is CASRKMDRDNEQFF. Here the CDR3 DNA reads TGTGCCAGCAGGAAAATGGACAGGGACAATGAGCAGTTCTTC.

This clonotype was observed at least ten times. V usage is TRBV9 and J usage is TRBJ2-3; no firm D call. V lost 7 bases and J lost 0, with 18 bases in between. Germline V CDR1 and CDR2: SGDLS, YYNGEE. The CDR3 is made up of 16 amino acids. CDR3: CASGHEFTTSTDTQYF. CDR3 bases: TGTGCCAGCGGCCATGAGTTCACTACTAGCACAGATACGCAGTATTTT.

This chain joins TRBV9 and TRBJ2-1, with 7 bases that match TRBD2. The CDR3 has 16 residues. With 3 bases clipped from V and 1 base from J, the junction kept 7 bases outside the gene matches. Germline CDR1 is SGDLS and CDR2 is YYNGEE. In DNA form, the CDR3 reads TGTGCCAGCAGCGCCGGCGGGAGCCCATCCTACAATGAGCAGTTCTTC. As protein: CASSAGGSPSYNEQFF.

This clonotype is categorized as medium-sized. The chain employs TRBV9 and TRBJ2-1; D gene uncertain. From germline, CDR1 is SGDLS and CDR2 YYNGEE. Trimming took 0 bases from V and 6 from J, leaving 7 bases between them. The CDR3 extends over 13 amino acids. This CDR3 is CASSVAGVNEQFF. CDR3 DNA sequence: TGTGCCAGCAGCGTAGCTGGGGTCAATGAGCAGTTCTTC.

The genes are TRBV9 and TRBJ2-1; 9 nucleotides align to TRBD2. CDR1 and CDR2 from the germline V gene are SGDLS and YYNGEE. Germline trimming cut 7 bases from V and 4 bases from J; bases unmatched to any gene: 9. The CDR3 is 15 residues long. The CDR3, as DNA: TGTGCCAGCGTCTCGGGGCTAGCGGGGTACAATGAGCAGTTCTTC. Its translation: CASVSGLAGYNEQFF. Supplemented by reference TRBV9 and TRBJ2-1, the full variable domain reads DSGVTQTPKHLITATGQRVTLRCSPRSGDLSVYWYQQSLDQGLQFLIQYYNGEERAKGNILERFSAQQFPDLHSELNLSSLELGDSALYFCASVSGLAGYNEQFFGPGTRLTVL.

In its sample, this clonotype was seen many times. The gene calls are TRBV9 and TRBJ2-1; the match to TRBD2 covers 8 bases. The length of the CDR3 is 15 residues. Germline V gene data show CDR1 as SGDLS and CDR2 as YYNGEE. With V trimmed by 0 bases and J by 5 bases, 4 bases remained unmatched. In nucleotides, the CDR3 is TGTGCCAGCAGCGTAGGCGGGGGGCCGAACAATGAGCAGTTCTTC. Residues: CASSVGGGPNNEQFF.

In its sample, this clonotype was seen many times. The CDR3 DNA follows: TGTGCCAGCAGCGTAGTGGGCGGGGGGGCCCTTAATGAGCAGTTCTTC. This encodes CASSVVGGGALNEQFF. V and J are TRBV9 and TRBJ2-1; 9 bases map to TRBD2. Germline V gene data show CDR1 as SGDLS and CDR2 as YYNGEE. Germline trimming cut 0 bases from V and 7 bases from J; bases unmatched to any gene: 8. This CDR3 contains 16 residues.

In this sample, this clonotype turned up many times. The V gene is TRBV9, the J gene TRBJ2-1; 11 nucleotides line up with TRBD2. The ends lost 7 bases at V and 5 bases at J; junction bases unmatched: 5. This CDR3 has 14 residues. Germline-derived CDR1 and CDR2 are SGDLS and YYNGEE. As DNA, the CDR3 is TGTGCCAGCGCTAGCGGGAGGAACAACAATGAGCAGTTCTTC. This sequence encodes CASASGRNNNEQFF.

The table lists this clonotype with many counts. This chain connects TRBV9 to TRBJ1-4; 9 bases line up with TRBD1. V shed 3 bases and J 7 bases; nucleotides not matched to a gene: 10. Germline V gene sequence: CDR1 SGDLS, CDR2 YYNGEE. This CDR3 is 16 amino acids long. The chain's CDR3 is CASSAPGQGSLEKLFF. The CDR3 nucleotides read TGTGCCAGCAGCGCTCCGGGACAGGGTTCGCTTGAAAAACTGTTTTTT. Full variable domain (outside the CDR3, taken from reference TRBV9 and TRBJ1-4): DSGVTQTPKHLITATGQRVTLRCSPRSGDLSVYWYQQSLDQGLQFLIQYYNGEERAKGNILERFSAQQFPDLHSELNLSSLELGDSALYFCASSAPGQGSLEKLFFGSGTQLSVL.

In this sample, this clonotype turned up many times. The J gene is TRBJ2-7, the V gene TRBV9; the D gene is possibly TRBD2 (6 bases). Germline-derived CDR1 and CDR2 are SGDLS and YYNGEE. The CDR3 length is 15 residues. The V gene lost 3 bases and the J gene lost 0 bases, with 13 bases spanning the gap. CDR3 DNA: TGTGCCAGCAGCGCCGAGGGACTCCTCTCCTACGAGCAGTACTTC. It encodes CASSAEGLLSYEQYF.

Many counts were recorded for this clonotype. The V gene is TRBV9, the J gene TRBJ1-2, with D possibly being TRBD1 (6 bases). V gave up 3 bases and J gave up 5 bases, with 11 bases separating them. Germline CDR1 SGDLS, CDR2 YYNGEE. The CDR3 has 13 amino acids. CDR3 region: CASSASGTYGYTF. CDR3 coding DNA: TGTGCCAGCAGCGCCTCCGGGACATATGGCTACACCTTC.

By frequency in the sample, this clonotype is medium-sized. The junction and the germline gene differ at one end; a read error may be behind it. V gene TRBV5-1 combines with J gene TRBJ2-4; no firm D call. Germline values: CDR1 SGHRS, CDR2 YFSETQ. There are 8 residues in the CDR3. As DNA, the CDR3 is TGCGCCAGGAAAAACCGGCACTTC. It yields the protein CARKNRHF.

This clonotype occurred many times. The V call is TRBV9, the J call TRBJ2-1; TRBD2 matches at 10 bases. Unmatched junction bases numbered 4, after V lost 3 bases and J lost 4 bases. CDR3 length: 15 residues. CDR1 and CDR2 from the germline V gene are SGDLS and YYNGEE. CDR3 protein: CASSETSGEYNEQFF. CDR3 in DNA: TGTGCCAGCAGCGAAACTAGCGGGGAATACAATGAGCAGTTCTTC.

This clonotype was seen ten or more times. The genes are TRBV9 and TRBJ2-7; D may be TRBD2 (6 bases). CDR3 length equals 15 residues. The V end was cut by 4 bases, the J end by 1 base, with 15 bases between. Germline CDR1 and CDR2: SGDLS and YYNGEE. The CDR3 region has the DNA TGTGCCAGCAGCACGGCCGCGGGGAGTTCCTACGAGCAGTACTTC. It encodes CASSTAAGSSYEQYF.

This clonotype was recorded many times. V and J are TRBV9 and TRBJ1-1; possible D gene TRBD1, 6 bases. CDR3 length: 15 residues. CDR1 and CDR2 from the germline V gene are SGDLS and YYNGEE. V was trimmed by 0 bases and J by 1 base, leaving 10 bases between them. The chain's CDR3 is CASSVDREWNTEAFF. The DNA of the CDR3 is TGTGCCAGCAGCGTAGACAGGGAGTGGAACACTGAAGCTTTCTTT.

By its share, this clonotype is medium-sized. The chain joins TRBV9 to TRBJ1-1; D remains ambiguous. V was cut by 4 bases and J by 0 bases, with 13 bases left in between. The germline gives CDR1 SGDLS, CDR2 YYNGEE. This CDR3 spans 15 amino acids. The CDR3 region has the DNA TGTGCCAGCAGCCTTTTCGATAATCTGAACACTGAAGCTTTCTTT. Residues: CASSLFDNLNTEAFF.

V gene TRBV23-1 combines with J gene TRBJ2-3; D unclear. TRBV23-1 is placed among ORFs of uncertain function. The CDR3 totals 10 residues. V was shortened by 3 bases and J by 14 bases, with 9 bases between the two germline ends. The CDR3 DNA follows: TGCGCCAGCAGTCACCAGAGGCGGTATTTT. This encodes CASSHQRRYF.

This clonotype was recorded many times. The V gene is TRBV9, the J gene TRBJ2-1; a weak D match, TRBD2 (5 bases). Trimming shortened V by 3 bases and J by 9 bases, and 16 bases separated the two germline ends. From germline, CDR1 is SGDLS and CDR2 YYNGEE. The CDR3 sequence is 14 residues long. The CDR3: CASSGRTPQFEQFF. The CDR3 DNA sequence: TGTGCCAGCAGCGGGAGGACTCCCCAATTTGAGCAGTTCTTC. Supplemented by reference TRBV9 and TRBJ2-1, the full variable domain reads DSGVTQTPKHLITATGQRVTLRCSPRSGDLSVYWYQQSLDQGLQFLIQYYNGEERAKGNILERFSAQQFPDLHSELNLSSLELGDSALYFCASSGRTPQFEQFFGPGTRLTVL.

Ten or more counts support this clonotype. The chain combines TRBV9 with TRBJ1-1; TRBD1 aligns across 9 bases. Trimming cost V 0 bases and J 1 base; bases outside gene matches: 4. Per germline, CDR1 SGDLS and CDR2 YYNGEE. The CDR3 loop spans 16 amino acids. CDR3 in amino acids: CASSVAKDRGNTEAFF. The CDR3, as DNA: TGTGCCAGCAGCGTAGCTAAGGACAGGGGGAACACTGAAGCTTTCTTT.

This clonotype was picked up many times. The chain combines TRBV9 with TRBJ2-3; D remains unclear. The CDR3 runs 13 residues. V was trimmed by 3 bases and J by 2 bases, leaving 7 bases between them. The germline V gene encodes CDR1 SGDLS and CDR2 YYNGEE. The CDR3 nucleotides are TGTGCCAGCAGCGAGGGCCTCACAGATACGCAGTATTTT. Amino acids: CASSEGLTDTQYF.

Ten or more counts support this clonotype. CDR3 region: CASSPNHRGENIQYF. CDR3 bases: TGTGCCAGCAGCCCCAACCACAGGGGTGAAAACATTCAGTACTTC. The genes are TRBV9 and TRBJ2-4, with 7 positions matching TRBD1. Germline trimming cut 4 bases from V and 5 bases from J; bases unmatched to any gene: 9. There are 15 residues in the CDR3. Germline V gene data show CDR1 as SGDLS and CDR2 as YYNGEE.

This clonotype came up many times. This chain connects TRBV9 to TRBJ2-4; 13 bases match TRBD2. V lost 2 bases and J lost 15; bases outside the gene matches: 8. The CDR3 is 14 amino acids. Germline V lookup: CDR1 SGDLS, CDR2 YYNGEE. The CDR3 loop reads CASSVGLAGEEAYF. Written as DNA, the CDR3 is TGTGCCAGCAGCGTTGGACTAGCGGGAGAAGAGGCGTACTTC.

This clonotype has ten or more counts. The V and J genes are TRBV9 and TRBJ2-7; 11 bases align to TRBD2. The CDR3 spans 16 residues. The J segment lost 3 bases and the V segment lost 3 bases, leaving 8 bases of the junction unmatched. From germline, CDR1 is SGDLS and CDR2 YYNGEE. This CDR3 reads CASSAHDLAGGYEQYF. DNA of the CDR3: TGTGCCAGCAGCGCACACGATCTAGCGGGAGGCTACGAGCAGTACTTC.

Ten or more counts support this clonotype. This chain connects TRBV9 to TRBJ2-7, with 9 bases lining up with TRBD1. V lost 7 bases and J lost 5; bases outside the gene matches: 4. CDR1 and CDR2 from the germline V gene are SGDLS and YYNGEE. This CDR3 has 12 amino acids. CDR3 residues: CASGTGLNEQYF. In DNA form, the CDR3 reads TGTGCCAGCGGGACAGGGTTAAACGAGCAGTACTTC.

This clonotype was seen many times. The chain carries TRBV9 and TRBJ2-7; D ambiguous. V was shortened by 0 bases and J by 6 bases, with 7 bases between the two germline ends. The germline V gene has CDR1 SGDLS and CDR2 YYNGEE. The CDR3 is 12 amino acids. CDR3 nucleotides: TGTGCCAGCAGCGTAGAGGTAGGCGAGCAGTACTTC. Translating it yields CASSVEVGEQYF. Combining the CDR3 with reference TRBV9 and TRBJ2-7 gives the whole variable domain DSGVTQTPKHLITATGQRVTLRCSPRSGDLSVYWYQQSLDQGLQFLIQYYNGEERAKGNILERFSAQQFPDLHSELNLSSLELGDSALYFCASSVEVGEQYFGPGTRLTVT.

A few counts support this clonotype. The chain employs TRBV19 and TRBJ2-1; D possibly corresponds to TRBD1 (6 bases). Germline assignment: CDR1 LNHDA and CDR2 SQIVND (reference sequence). The CDR3 runs to 15 residues. Trimming shortened V by 6 bases and J by 0 bases, and 12 bases separated the two germline ends. CDR3 loop: CASSLQGSSYNEQFF. In DNA form, the CDR3 reads TGTGCCAGTAGCCTACAGGGAAGCTCCTACAATGAGCAGTTCTTC.

This clonotype was detected ten times or more. The rearrangement uses TRBV9 and TRBJ2-2, with 9 bases lining up with TRBD2. The CDR3 sequence is 15 residues long. Germline lookup yields CDR1 SGDLS and CDR2 YYNGEE. The J segment lost 10 bases and the V segment lost 0 bases, leaving 7 bases of the junction unmatched. The CDR3 loop is CASSVGHGLALELFF. As DNA, the CDR3 is TGTGCCAGCAGCGTAGGTCATGGACTAGCGCTGGAGCTGTTTTTT.